The 27 T cell receptor beta chains below were found in one sample sequenced in a study of cytomegalovirus exposure and HLA in healthy donors. Primers for the PCR totalled 60 Vbeta and 13 Jbeta. The data were produced by immunoSEQ multiplex PCR, yet TCRdb's version contains in-frame clones alone and is incomplete. Of some 200,000 clones in the sample, more than 60% were seen once. Input material: PBMCs. These receptors all stem from a man in his forties in good health and CMV-seronegative.

This clone came up a few times. The J gene is TRBJ2-5, the V gene TRBV2, with D perhaps TRBD2 (5 bases). Between the trimmed V and J ends, which lost 4 bases and 2 bases, there was a span of 8 bases. This CDR3 spans 13 amino acids. The germline V gene has CDR1 SNHLY and CDR2 FYNNEI. The CDR3 protein is CASSGSGQETQYF. The CDR3 DNA reads as TGTGCCAGCAGTGGTTCGGGACAAGAGACCCAGTACTTC.

The chain combines TRBV7-2 with TRBJ2-7; 9 positions agree with TRBD1. Germline V gives CDR1 SGHTA, CDR2 FQGNSA. The CDR3 sequence is 15 residues long. Trimming removed 5 bases from V and 1 base from J; junction bases left unmatched: 6. CDR3 sequence: CASSQGQGLSYEQYF. In DNA form, the CDR3 reads TGTGCCAGCAGCCAGGGACAGGGATTATCCTACGAGCAGTACTTC.

This chain connects TRBV6-5 to TRBJ2-7; 7 nucleotides align to TRBD1. The J segment lost 1 base and the V segment lost 7 bases, leaving 10 bases of the junction unmatched. The germline V gene has CDR1 MNHEY and CDR2 SVGAGI. The CDR3 length is 15 residues. CDR3 loop: CASKAGDRLSYEQYF. In DNA form, the CDR3 reads TGTGCCAGCAAAGCAGGGGACAGATTATCCTACGAGCAGTACTTC.

This CDR3 is CASSPGGSGISTDTQYF. The CDR3 region has the DNA TGTGCCAGCAGCCCTGGTGGGAGCGGGATTTCCACAGATACGCAGTATTTT. The rearrangement links TRBV5-4 to TRBJ2-3, with 7 nucleotides matching TRBD2. The germline CDR1 and CDR2 sequences are SGHNT and YYREEE (reference sequence). With 4 bases clipped from V and 2 bases from J, the junction kept 13 bases outside the gene matches. CDR3 length equals 17 residues.

J is TRBJ1-2 and V is TRBV6-6; 7 nucleotides line up with TRBD1. This CDR3 comprises 15 residues. Losses at the gene ends were 4 bases for V and 4 bases for J; bases not matched to a gene: 9. CDR1 and CDR2 (germline): MNHNY, SVGAGI (reference sequence). CDR3 in amino acids: CASSSTGARAYGYTF. In nucleotides, the CDR3 is TGTGCCAGCAGTTCCACAGGGGCTCGGGCCTATGGCTACACCTTC.

The J gene is TRBJ2-7, the V gene TRBV4-3, with a tentative D call TRBD1 (5 bases). The CDR3 covers 15 residues. The ends were cut back, 1 base at V and 1 base at J, with 11 bases in the middle. Germline assignment: CDR1 LGHNA and CDR2 YSLEER. CDR3 in DNA: TGCGCCAGCAGCCAAGTAAGTCAGGGATCCTACGAGCAGTACTTC. Translation: CASSQVSQGSYEQYF.

J is TRBJ2-7 and V is TRBV28, with D perhaps matching TRBD2 (7 bases). The CDR3 length is 15 residues. The ends were cut back, 2 bases at V and 4 bases at J, with 15 bases in the middle. CDR1 MDHEN and CDR2 SYDVKM come from the germline V gene. The CDR3 coding sequence is TGTGCCAGCAGTTTAAGGGGGGGCTTTGTGTACGAGCAGTACTTC. This translates into CASSLRGGFVYEQYF.

The chain carries TRBV11-2 and TRBJ1-1, with 9 bases matching TRBD1. Germline V lookup: CDR1 SGHAT, CDR2 FQNNGV. The CDR3 has 15 residues. V gave up 4 bases and J gave up 4 bases; unmatched junction bases: 7. CDR3 DNA: TGTGCCAGCAGCTCGAATCCGGGACAGGGCACTGAAGCTTTCTTT. Residues: CASSSNPGQGTEAFF.

The rearrangement uses TRBV9 and TRBJ1-2; D gene unclear. This CDR3 has 13 residues. Germline V gives CDR1 SGDLS, CDR2 YYNGEE. Deletions cut 4 bases from V and 1 base from J, with 8 bases between. CDR3 sequence: CASSSGHNYGYTF. CDR3 DNA sequence: TGTGCCAGCAGCTCGGGTCATAACTATGGCTACACCTTC.

The CDR3 DNA reads TGTGCCAGCAGGGAGCAGGGATTTAATGAAAAACTGTTTTTT. Translation gives CASREQGFNEKLFF. The rearrangement uses TRBV6-5 and TRBJ1-4, with a tentative D call TRBD1 (5 bases). Trimming left V 6 bases short and J 4 bases short, with 12 bases between. The CDR3 is 14 amino acids. Per germline, CDR1 MNHEY and CDR2 SVGAGI.

This chain connects TRBV19 to TRBJ1-5; D is unclear. The CDR3 extends over 14 amino acids. Per germline, CDR1 LNHDA and CDR2 SQIVND (reference sequence). The V gene lost 0 bases and the J gene lost 5 bases, with 8 bases spanning the gap. The CDR3: CASSIESRDQPQHF. The CDR3 region has the DNA TGTGCCAGTAGTATAGAGTCCCGAGATCAGCCCCAGCATTTT.

The V call is TRBV18, the J call TRBJ1-2; D is unresolved. The CDR3 extends over 14 amino acids. In germline, CDR1 is KGHSH, CDR2 LQKENI. The V end lost 6 bases, the J end lost 2 bases, and 13 bases lay between the germline ends. The CDR3 DNA follows: TGTGCCAGCTCCCCGGGAGGCCAGAACTATGGCTACACCTTC. Its protein is CASSPGGQNYGYTF.

Only one count was recorded for this clone. The rearrangement uses TRBV7-2 and TRBJ2-3; D is unresolved. The CDR3 extends over 16 amino acids. Germline V gene sequence: CDR1 SGHTA, CDR2 FQGNSA. V lost 0 bases, J lost 2 bases, and 12 bases lay in between. CDR3 sequence reads: CASSLAPGHNTDTQYF. The CDR3 region has the DNA TGTGCCAGCAGCTTAGCTCCTGGCCATAACACAGATACGCAGTATTTT.

There are a few counts of this clone. The chain employs TRBV5-4 and TRBJ1-1; D gene ambiguous. The V end was cut by 1 base, the J end by 5 bases, with 9 bases between. CDR3 length equals 13 residues. CDR1 is SGHNT, CDR2 YYREEE, per germline (reference sequence). Written as DNA, the CDR3 is TGTGCCAGCAGCTTGTGGGCGGGGACTGAAGCTTTCTTT. Residues: CASSLWAGTEAFF.

The rearrangement uses TRBV6-5 and TRBJ2-7, with 7 bases identical to TRBD1. Germline loops: CDR1 MNHEY, CDR2 SVGAGI. Germline trimming cut 2 bases from V and 6 bases from J; bases unmatched to any gene: 7. CDR3 size: 14 residues. CDR3 bases: TGTGCCAGCAGTTACGGGGGACAGTCGCTCGAGCAGTACTTC. It yields the protein CASSYGGQSLEQYF.

The gene calls are TRBV2 and TRBJ1-5; no definite D call. V was clipped by 4 bases and J by 6 bases, with 19 bases between them. Germline V gene sequence: CDR1 SNHLY, CDR2 FYNNEI. The CDR3 is made up of 16 amino acids. The CDR3 sequence: CASSASFGVGSQPQHF. As DNA, the CDR3 is TGTGCCAGCAGTGCGTCCTTCGGGGTCGGAAGTCAGCCCCAGCATTTT.

The J gene is TRBJ2-3, the V gene TRBV14, with D possibly being TRBD2 (5 bases). The CDR3 totals 9 residues. V was clipped by 11 bases and J by 6 bases, with 6 bases between them. The germline V gene encodes CDR1 SGHDN and CDR2 FVKESK. The CDR3: CAPGDTQYF. The CDR3, as DNA: TGTGCCCCGGGGGATACGCAGTATTTT.

This clone was seen a few times. The gene calls are TRBV7-6 and TRBJ2-7; 7 bases match TRBD1. The V gene's germline CDR1 is SGHVS and CDR2 FNYEAQ. This CDR3 spans 16 amino acids. Trimming cost V 5 bases and J 3 bases; bases outside gene matches: 13. CDR3 in DNA: TGTGCCAGCAGCCAATTGCCGGGACAGAGTATCTACGAGCAGTACTTC. Translation: CASSQLPGQSIYEQYF.

CDR3 sequence: CASRLAGGEYNEQFF. The DNA of the CDR3 is TGTGCCAGCAGACTAGCGGGGGGGGAGTACAATGAGCAGTTCTTC. The V gene is TRBV6-6, the J gene TRBJ2-1; 13 nucleotides line up with TRBD2. There are 15 residues in the CDR3. The V gene's germline CDR1 is MNHNY and CDR2 SVGAGI (reference sequence). Trimming took 6 bases from V and 4 from J; bases not matched to a gene: 3.

A single count supports this clone. The chain combines TRBV5-1 with TRBJ2-2; 10 bases line up with TRBD2. J lost 3 bases, V lost 0 bases, and 5 bases had no gene match. This CDR3 has 17 amino acids. Germline V gene sequence: CDR1 SGHRS, CDR2 YFSETQ. The CDR3 here is CASSLGTSGGDTGELFF. The CDR3 DNA sequence: TGCGCCAGCAGCTTGGGGACTAGCGGAGGGGACACCGGGGAGCTGTTTTTT.

Here the CDR3 DNA reads TGTGCCAGTAGTGCCTTAACGGGACAGGGTATCGGCTACACCTTC. Amino acids: CASSALTGQGIGYTF. The chain carries TRBV19 and TRBJ1-2, with 9 positions matching TRBD1. The ends lost 5 bases at V and 8 bases at J; junction bases unmatched: 12. The CDR3 is 15 residues long. Per germline, CDR1 LNHDA and CDR2 SQIVND (reference sequence).

Only one count was recorded for this clone. V is TRBV6-5 and J is TRBJ1-5; D is uncertain. The CDR3 is 15 residues long. V was trimmed by 8 bases and J by 0 bases, leaving 14 bases between them. Germline assignment: CDR1 MNHEY and CDR2 SVGAGI. In DNA, the CDR3 is TGTGCCAGCCGCCAAGGAGTCTATAGCAATCAGCCCCAGCATTTT. Translated, it gives CASRQGVYSNQPQHF.

This clone was observed a few times. The DNA for the CDR3 is TGTGCCAGCACACACGAGGCCGTGAACACTGAAGCTTTCTTT. It encodes CASTHEAVNTEAFF. The chain couples TRBV2 to TRBJ1-1; unclear D gene. Between the trimmed V and J ends, which lost 7 bases and 0 bases, there was a span of 12 bases. The CDR3 is 14 amino acids. The germline gives CDR1 SNHLY, CDR2 FYNNEI.

The chain uses TRBV11-2 and TRBJ2-1; the D is unclear. Trimming pared 1 base from V and 3 bases from J, leaving 10 bases between. Germline CDR1 is SGHAT and CDR2 is FQNNGV. The CDR3 has 15 amino acids. CDR3 sequence reads: CASSLAVSYYNEQFF. CDR3 coding DNA: TGTGCCAGCAGCTTAGCAGTCAGTTACTACAATGAGCAGTTCTTC.

In its sample, this clone was seen once. The J gene is TRBJ1-2, the V gene TRBV9, with 7 nucleotides matching TRBD1. Germline V gene lookup returns CDR1 SGDLS and CDR2 YYNGEE. V gave up 3 bases and J gave up 4 bases; unmatched junction bases: 3. This CDR3 contains 13 residues. The CDR3 sequence is CASSAGQFYGYTF. CDR3 in DNA: TGTGCCAGCAGCGCGGGACAGTTCTATGGCTACACCTTC.

The CDR3 DNA is TGTGCCAGCAGCCCTTGGGAGATCATGAACACTGAAGCTTTCTTT. Translated, it gives CASSPWEIMNTEAFF. The chain joins TRBV9 to TRBJ1-1; D is uncertain. The V end was cut by 4 bases, the J end by 0 bases, with 13 bases between. Germline CDR1 reads SGDLS; CDR2 reads YYNGEE. The CDR3 consists of 15 residues. Based on the CDR3 plus reference TRBV9 and TRBJ1-1, the full variable domain is DSGVTQTPKHLITATGQRVTLRCSPRSGDLSVYWYQQSLDQGLQFLIQYYNGEERAKGNILERFSAQQFPDLHSELNLSSLELGDSALYFCASSPWEIMNTEAFFGQGTRLTVV.

The rearrangement joins TRBV18 to TRBJ1-2; D perhaps matches TRBD1 (6 bases). This CDR3 has 13 residues. The germline gives CDR1 KGHSH, CDR2 LQKENI. V lost 6 bases and J 8 bases, leaving 16 bases between the germline ends. The chain's CDR3 is CASSPDRPRGYTF. The CDR3 DNA reads as TGTGCCAGCTCTCCAGACAGGCCGCGGGGCTACACCTTC.